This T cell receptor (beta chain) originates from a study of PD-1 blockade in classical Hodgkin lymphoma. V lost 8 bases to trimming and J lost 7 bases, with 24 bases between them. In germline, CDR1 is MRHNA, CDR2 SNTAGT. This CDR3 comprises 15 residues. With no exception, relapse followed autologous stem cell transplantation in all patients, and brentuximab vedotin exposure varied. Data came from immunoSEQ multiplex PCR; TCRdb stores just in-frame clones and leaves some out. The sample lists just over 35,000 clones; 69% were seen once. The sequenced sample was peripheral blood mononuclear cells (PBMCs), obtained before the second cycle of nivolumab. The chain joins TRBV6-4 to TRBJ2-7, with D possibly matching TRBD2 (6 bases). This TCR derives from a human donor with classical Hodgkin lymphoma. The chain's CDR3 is CASPSRVAVGREQYF. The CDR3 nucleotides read TGTGCCAGCCCCTCAAGGGTAGCGGTAGGGAGGGAGCAGTACTTC.